These T cell receptor beta chains were read from a single sample in a study of PD-1 blockade in classical Hodgkin lymphoma. Repertoires were generated with immunoSEQ multiplex PCR, while TCRdb's copy carries only in-frame clones and drops some. Here the sample spans about 97,000 clones, approximately 80% being singletons. This specimen was peripheral blood mononuclear cells (PBMCs), taken at baseline. These receptors all come from a human donor with classical Hodgkin lymphoma. CDR3s include the opening cysteine and the closing phenylalanine or tryptophan. A D gene is named only where the DNA matches it firmly. Clone sizes are given selectively: once, few, many, or a class where the clone is expanded.

J: TRBJ1-1
size: -
D: TRBD1
V: TRBV29-1
CDR3: CSALQGTNTEAFF
DNA: TGCAGCGCCCTACAGGGGACAAACACTGAAGCTTTCTTT

J: TRBJ2-7
size: -
D: TRBD1
V: TRBV27
CDR3: CASWDRNEQYF
DNA: TGTGCCAGCTGGGACAGGAACGAGCAGTACTTC

J: TRBJ2-5
size: -
D: -
V: TRBV5-1
CDR3: CASSARPSEYQETQYF
DNA: TGCGCCAGCAGCGCCCGGCCTAGCGAGTACCAAGAGACCCAGTACTTC

J: TRBJ2-2
size: -
D: -
V: TRBV5-1
CDR3: CASSVTVPGELFF
DNA: TGCGCCAGCAGCGTGACAGTCCCCGGGGAGCTGTTTTTT

J: TRBJ1-1
size: -
D: -
V: TRBV11-2
CDR3: CASSLRGGGSGNTEAFF
DNA: TGTGCCAGCAGCTTAAGGGGTGGAGGGTCTGGGAACACTGAAGCTTTCTTT

J: TRBJ2-5
size: once
D: -
V: TRBV10-2
CDR3: CASWDGRRVETQYF
DNA: TGCGCCAGTTGGGACGGGAGAAGGGTAGAGACCCAGTACTTC

J: TRBJ2-1
size: medium-sized
D: TRBD1
V: TRBV19
CDR3: CASRAGQGAMDEQFF
DNA: TGTGCCAGTAGGGCTGGACAGGGGGCAATGGATGAGCAGTTCTTC

J: TRBJ1-3
size: -
D: TRBD1
V: TRBV9
CDR3: CASSPRGGGDRRSSGNTIYF
DNA: TGTGCCAGCAGCCCAAGGGGGGGAGGGGACAGACGCAGTTCGGGAAACACCATATATTTT

J: TRBJ2-7
size: -
D: -
V: TRBV4-3
CDR3: CASSQALRSYEQYF
DNA: TGCGCCAGCAGCCAAGCGCTGAGGTCCTACGAGCAGTACTTC

J: TRBJ2-3
size: -
D: TRBD2
V: TRBV7-2
CDR3: CASSWGLAGEIDTQYF
DNA: TGTGCCAGCAGCTGGGGACTAGCGGGAGAAATAGATACGCAGTATTTT

J: TRBJ2-7
size: -
D: TRBD1
V: TRBV5-1
CDR3: CASGLGQGYGEQYF
DNA: TGCGCCAGCGGTCTCGGACAGGGGTATGGCGAGCAGTACTTC

J: TRBJ2-1
size: -
D: -
V: TRBV19
CDR3: CASTQGVEVSYNEQFF
DNA: TGTGCCAGTACCCAAGGAGTAGAGGTATCCTACAATGAGCAGTTCTTC

J: TRBJ2-7
size: -
D: -
V: TRBV10-3
CDR3: CAISPGGDEQYF
DNA: TGTGCCATCAGTCCCGGCGGAGACGAGCAGTACTTC

J: TRBJ2-5
size: -
D: TRBD2
V: TRBV28
CDR3: CASRPGHSGSTKTQYF
DNA: TGTGCCAGCCGCCCAGGGCATAGCGGGAGTACGAAGACCCAGTACTTC

J: TRBJ2-6
size: once
D: -
V: TRBV18
CDR3: CASSPRPSHVGSSGANVLTF
DNA: TGTGCCAGCTCACCACGGCCAAGCCACGTAGGAAGCTCTGGGGCCAACGTCCTGACTTTC

J: TRBJ2-5
size: -
D: -
V: TRBV9
CDR3: CASSVGGAETQYF
DNA: TGTGCCAGCAGCGTCGGAGGAGCAGAGACCCAGTACTTC

J: TRBJ2-2
size: -
D: -
V: TRBV6-6
CDR3: CASSYSGSGELFF
DNA: TGTGCCAGCAGTTATTCAGGGTCCGGGGAGCTGTTTTTT

J: TRBJ2-7
size: -
D: TRBD2
V: TRBV6-6
CDR3: CASKGGLAGSEQYF
DNA: TGTGCCAGCAAGGGGGGACTAGCGGGAAGCGAGCAGTACTTC

J: TRBJ2-7
size: -
D: -
V: TRBV11-3
CDR3: CASSLAGGSEYEQYF
DNA: TGTGCCAGCAGCTTAGCCGGCGGCAGTGAGTACGAGCAGTACTTC

J: TRBJ2-7
size: -
D: TRBD1
V: TRBV30
CDR3: CAWSATGVYEQYF
DNA: TGTGCCTGGAGTGCGACAGGGGTCTACGAGCAGTACTTC

J: TRBJ2-7
size: many
D: TRBD1
V: TRBV10-1
CDR3: CAMNRDRATYEQYF
DNA: TGCGCCATGAACCGGGACAGGGCAACCTACGAGCAGTACTTC

J: TRBJ1-1
size: few
D: -
V: TRBV9
CDR3: CASSARDTPHTEAFF
DNA: TGTGCCAGCAGCGCCCGGGACACACCACACACTGAAGCTTTCTTT

J: TRBJ2-5
size: once
D: TRBD2
V: TRBV2
CDR3: CASSGRLADPLEETQYF
DNA: TGTGCCAGCAGTGGGCGCCTAGCGGACCCCCTGGAAGAGACCCAGTACTTC

J: TRBJ2-2
size: -
D: TRBD2
V: TRBV18
CDR3: CASSPSGSLSPGELFF
DNA: TGTGCCAGCTCCCCGAGCGGGAGCCTGAGTCCCGGGGAGCTGTTTTTT

J: TRBJ1-3
size: -
D: -
V: TRBV30
CDR3: CACDQCGPSGNTIYF
DNA: TGTGCCTGTGACCAGTGTGGCCCCTCTGGAAACACCATATATTTT

J: TRBJ2-5
size: -
D: TRBD1
V: TRBV10-3
CDR3: CAISPGQGSETQYF
DNA: TGTGCCATCAGTCCGGGACAGGGTTCAGAGACCCAGTACTTC

J: TRBJ2-7
size: -
D: TRBD2
V: TRBV19
CDR3: CASSIDRTSGRAYEQYF
DNA: TGTGCCAGTAGTATAGACCGGACTAGCGGGAGGGCCTACGAGCAGTACTTC

J: TRBJ1-2
size: -
D: -
V: TRBV19
CDR3: CASSRQWNYGYTF
DNA: TGTGCCAGTTCTAGGCAGTGGAACTATGGCTACACCTTC

J: TRBJ2-7
size: few
D: -
V: TRBV30
CDR3: CAWSVKGILSSYEQYF
DNA: TGTGCCTGGAGTGTTAAGGGCATACTCAGCTCCTACGAGCAGTACTTC

J: TRBJ2-5
size: -
D: TRBD2
V: TRBV5-4
CDR3: CASSTGLTSGREETQYF
DNA: TGTGCCAGCAGCACCGGCCTGACTAGCGGGAGGGAAGAGACCCAGTACTTC

J: TRBJ2-7
size: -
D: -
V: TRBV7-2
CDR3: CASSPPTLGGYEQYF
DNA: TGTGCCAGCTCACCACCGACGCTAGGGGGCTACGAGCAGTACTTC

J: TRBJ1-2
size: many
D: -
V: TRBV5-1
CDR3: CASTHPEGGDYGYTF
DNA: TGCGCCAGCACCCATCCCGAAGGCGGCGACTATGGCTACACCTTC